This is a list of T cell receptor beta chains from one sample in a study of vaccination effects on CD4 cells after COVID-19. TCRdb keeps only in-frame clones here, not all; method: immunoSEQ multiplex PCR. Among 50,000 to 60,000 clones listed, around three quarters were seen once. No antigen has been assigned to these receptors. This specimen was CD4+ T cells from PBMCs cultured without peptide, taken before COVID-19 vaccination. These TCRs come from a human donor who received a COVID-19 vaccine. Both conserved end residues are part of each CDR3. Each record gives: V gene, J gene, clone size, CDR3 length, D gene, CDR3 protein, CDR3 DNA. The D gene is left open where the match is weak. Expanded clones are given a class, and other clones once, few, many or no size at all.

TRBV24-1,TRBJ2-2,.,14,TRBD1,CATRGTANTGELFF,TGTGCCACCAGGGGGACAGCGAACACCGGGGAGCTGTTTTTT
TRBV7-9,TRBJ1-5,few,13,.,CASSLGGSQPQHF,TGTGCCAGCAGCTTAGGGGGTAGTCAGCCCCAGCATTTT
TRBV19,TRBJ1-2,.,15,TRBD1,CASRHARDSNYGYTF,TGTGCCAGTAGGCACGCAAGGGACAGCAACTATGGCTACACCTTC
TRBV23-1,TRBJ2-3,.,19,.,CASSHPLRLFVSSTDTQYF,TGCGCCAGCAGTCACCCGCTTCGGCTATTCGTATCTAGCACAGATACGCAGTATTTT
TRBV30,TRBJ1-5,.,12,.,CAWGLQGTPQHF,TGTGCCTGGGGGCTCCAAGGGACGCCCCAGCATTTT
TRBV6-5,TRBJ1-2,.,16,TRBD1,CASSFRDSPFGYGYTF,TGTGCCAGCAGTTTCCGGGACAGCCCTTTCGGGTATGGCTACACCTTC
TRBV29-1,TRBJ1-1,.,14,.,CSVENQARNTEAFF,TGCAGCGTTGAGAACCAGGCAAGGAACACTGAAGCTTTCTTT
TRBV28,TRBJ2-5,.,14,.,CASSFPSYTNPEYF,TGTGCCAGCAGTTTTCCCTCCTATACGAATCCTGAGTACTTC
TRBV18,TRBJ2-5,once,16,TRBD2,CASSPLAGSVQETQYF,TGTGCCAGCTCACCGCTAGCGGGAAGCGTACAAGAGACCCAGTACTTC
TRBV9,TRBJ2-1,.,14,.,CASSGNLGGGEQFF,TGTGCCAGCAGCGGAAACTTGGGGGGAGGTGAGCAGTTCTTC
TRBV18,TRBJ1-5,.,15,TRBD1,CASSESTGVAQPQHF,TGTGCCAGCTCCGAATCGACAGGGGTGGCTCAGCCCCAGCATTTT
TRBV4-1,TRBJ2-3,once,17,TRBD1,CASSQGGTRGLADTQYF,TGCGCCAGCAGCCAAGGGGGGACAAGGGGGCTAGCAGATACGCAGTATTTT
TRBV29-1,TRBJ2-2,.,15,TRBD1,CSVLSPGQGTGELFF,TGCAGCGTACTTAGTCCGGGACAGGGTACCGGGGAGCTGTTTTTT
TRBV6-4,TRBJ2-6,.,15,.,CASSVPGAGANVLTF,TGTGCCAGCAGTGTCCCCGGGGCTGGGGCCAACGTCCTGACTTTC
TRBV5-1,TRBJ2-2,.,17,.,CASSLDSGTVNTGELFF,TGCGCCAGCAGCTTGGATTCCGGGACGGTGAACACCGGGGAGCTGTTTTTT
TRBV30,TRBJ2-3,once,15,.,CAWSVGTGITDTQYF,TGTGCCTGGAGTGTAGGGACGGGGATCACAGATACGCAGTATTTT
TRBV19,TRBJ1-5,.,13,.,CASSDIGGQPQHF,TGTGCCAGTAGTGATATAGGCGGGCAGCCCCAGCATTTT
TRBV19,TRBJ2-5,.,13,.,CASSILNTETQYF,TGTGCCAGTAGTATATTAAACACGGAGACCCAGTACTTC
TRBV5-1,TRBJ2-2,.,16,TRBD1,CASSLTGGANTGELFF,TGCGCCAGCAGCTTGACAGGGGGCGCAAACACCGGGGAGCTGTTTTTT
TRBV5-1,TRBJ1-1,once,16,.,CASSFRGNRANTEAFF,TGCGCCAGCAGCTTCCGGGGTAACAGGGCGAACACTGAAGCTTTCTTT
TRBV5-1,TRBJ2-3,.,17,.,CASSYPLGARSTDTQYF,TGCGCCAGCAGCTACCCTCTCGGGGCACGTAGCACAGATACGCAGTATTTT
TRBV30,TRBJ2-1,once,15,.,CAWSYYPQGSNEQFF,TGTGCCTGGAGTTACTATCCCCAGGGGAGCAATGAGCAGTTCTTC
TRBV12-5,TRBJ1-4,few,15,.,CASGRRGAANEKLFF,TGTGCTAGTGGTCGCCGTGGGGCAGCTAATGAAAAACTGTTTTTT
TRBV2,TRBJ1-4,.,13,.,CATYRNTNGKLFF,TGTGCCACCTACCGGAACACCAATGGGAAACTGTTTTTT
TRBV29-1,TRBJ2-3,.,14,TRBD2,CSAASGGATDTQYF,TGCAGCGCCGCAAGCGGGGGGGCCACAGATACGCAGTATTTT
TRBV25-1,TRBJ1-2,.,14,.,CASSEFGRDHGYTF,TGTGCCAGCAGTGAATTTGGCAGGGATCATGGCTACACCTTC
TRBV11-3,TRBJ2-6,.,17,.,CASSLGDLLAGANVLTF,TGTGCCAGCAGCCTCGGGGACCTCCTTGCAGGGGCCAACGTCCTGACTTTC
TRBV7-2,TRBJ2-5,.,14,TRBD2,CASSSTSGSETQYF,TGTGCCAGCAGCTCTACTAGCGGGTCCGAGACCCAGTACTTC